This T cell receptor beta chain was recovered during a study of blood T cell repertoires in COVID-19. The wider study: Some COVID-19 samples were acute and others convalescent; all came from the United States, Italy and Spain. The analysed material was cDNA or gDNA that came from T cells, B-cell-depleted T cells, or PBMCs.

Patients in Seattle were enrolled during active infection, then followed longitudinally. Original processing methods: The assay estimated nucleated cells by amplifying reference gene primers. Profiled with immunoSEQ multiplex PCR; TCRdb holds only in-frame clones, not every one. The V and J calls and the clone size are those of that table, but D and trimming were determined from the DNA. The top ten hold about 7% of the sample, which has 180,000 or so clones, roughly 83% seen once. Trimming took 2 bases from V and 7 from J, leaving 9 bases between them. This CDR3 has 11 residues. Germline V gives CDR1 SQVTM, CDR2 ANQGSEA.

The V call is TRBV29-1, the J call TRBJ2-7; a possible D gene is TRBD1 (6 bases). Sequenced sample: peripheral blood. This TCR derives from a woman aged 40 to 49 with COVID-19, enrolled during active disease. The CDR3 DNA reads as TGCAGCGTTGAATCGACAGGTGAGCAGTACTTC. It encodes CSVESTGEQYF.